These T cell receptor beta chains were read from a single sample in a study of T cells in Graves' hyperthyroidism and ophthalmopathy. TCRdb itself ran the multiplex PCR reads through MiXCR, one entry per CDR3 protein. The table includes roughly 400,000 distinct CDR3 sequences, approximately 25% detected once. Material: blood. These receptors were obtained from a man aged 50-60 years with Graves' hyperthyroidism. CDR3s include the opening cysteine and the closing phenylalanine or tryptophan. D genes are given only for firm matches. Some rows mark clone size as missing; the rest say once, few, many or name a class of expanded clone.

TRBV19	TRBJ2-2	TRBD1	.	CASLGQGASTGELFF	TGTGCCAGCTTAGGACAGGGGGCAAGCACCGGGGAGCTGTTTTTT
TRBV7-2	TRBJ2-3	TRBD2	.	CASSQARGASGREDTQYF	TGCGCCAGCAGCCAAGCACGGGGGGCTAGCGGGAGAGAGGATACGCAGTATTTT
TRBV19	TRBJ2-7	TRBD2	once	CASSTSGDEQYF	TGTGCCAGTAGCACTAGCGGAGACGAGCAGTACTTC
TRBV7-7	TRBJ2-7	TRBD2	few	CASSPVAGPGNEQYF	TGTGCTAGCAGCCCGGTAGCGGGACCAGGGAACGAGCAGTACTTC
TRBV7-2	TRBJ2-2	.	.	CASSQSLGNTGELFF	TGTGCCAGCAGCCAATCTCTAGGGAACACCGGGGAGCTGTTTTTT
TRBV11-3	TRBJ2-4	TRBD2	few	CASGGGGAKNIQYF	TGTGCCAGCGGTGGGGGGGGGGCCAAAAACATTCAGTACTTC
TRBV24-1	TRBJ2-1	TRBD2	.	CATSGSGISYNEQFF	TGTGCCACCAGTGGAAGCGGGATTTCCTACAATGAGCAGTTCTTC
TRBV6-6	TRBJ2-7	.	few	CASSYSVAQSYEQYF	TGTGCCAGCAGTTACTCGGTAGCACAATCCTACGAGCAGTACTTC
TRBV5-4	TRBJ2-3	.	.	CASSITGSTDTQYF	TGTGCCAGCAGCATAACAGGGAGCACAGATACGCAGTATTTT
TRBV12-3/TRBV12-4	TRBJ2-7	TRBD1	many	CASWGTGPRASYEQYF	TGTGCCAGCTGGGGGACAGGACCACGCGCCTCCTACGAGCAGTACTTC
TRBV30	TRBJ2-3	.	.	CAWSGFWADTQYF	TGTGCCTGGAGTGGGTTTTGGGCAGATACGCAGTATTTT
TRBV29-1	TRBJ2-1	TRBD1	.	CSVGRQGGNEQFF	TGCAGCGTCGGAAGACAGGGGGGCAATGAGCAGTTCTTC
TRBV3-1	TRBJ2-1	.	many	CASSQLTGGNEQFF	TGTGCCAGCAGCCAACTGACAGGTGGGAATGAGCAGTTCTTC
TRBV27	TRBJ1-6	.	.	CASSSRDYNSPLHF	TGTGCCAGCAGTTCCCGGGACTATAATTCACCCCTCCACTTT
TRBV5-1	TRBJ2-2	.	few	CASTRGGTNTGELFF	TGCGCCAGCACCAGAGGGGGGACGAACACCGGGGAGCTGTTTTTT
TRBV11-2	TRBJ2-1	.	.	CASSLYQPSETYNEQFF	TGTGCCAGCAGCTTATACCAGCCTAGCGAGACCTACAATGAGCAGTTCTTC
TRBV6-1	TRBJ1-1	.	.	CASSEAAGLSTEAFF	TGTGCCAGCAGTGAAGCGGCCGGACTTTCTACTGAAGCTTTCTTT
TRBV20-1	TRBJ2-7	TRBD1	.	CSASPRQGSYERYF	TGCAGTGCTAGCCCTAGACAGGGCTCCTACGAGCGGTACTTC
TRBV27	TRBJ2-2	.	few	CASTDTNTGELFF	TGTGCCAGTACCGACACAAACACCGGGGAGCTGTTTTTT
TRBV18	TRBJ2-2	.	few	CASSRMKSNTGELFF	TGTGCCAGCTCACGTATGAAATCGAACACCGGGGAGCTGTTTTTT
TRBV7-2	TRBJ2-7	TRBD2	many	CASSLDAGSGGEQYF	TGTGCCAGCAGCTTAGACGCAGGCTCGGGGGGCGAGCAGTACTTC
TRBV6-1	TRBJ2-5	TRBD2	.	CASVHFGGSSETQYF	TGTGCCAGCGTCCACTTCGGCGGGAGTTCCGAGACCCAGTACTTC
TRBV7-2	TRBJ2-5	.	.	CASSFDIQETQYF	TGTGCCAGCAGCTTCGATATTCAAGAGACCCAGTACTTC
TRBV11-2	TRBJ1-2	.	few	CASSPIGGRGYTF	TGTGCCAGCAGCCCAATCGGGGGCCGTGGCTACACCTTC
TRBV28	TRBJ1-5	TRBD1	.	CASSTRTGGYNQPQHF	TGTGCCAGCAGTACCCGGACAGGGGGCTACAATCAGCCCCAGCATTTT
TRBV7-2	TRBJ2-1	.	many	CASSLAAGPYNEQFF	TGTGCCAGCAGCTTAGCGGCGGGGCCCTACAATGAGCAGTTCTTC
TRBV6-1	TRBJ1-1	.	.	CATAKAFF	TGTGCCACAGCCAAAGCTTTCTTT
TRBV2	TRBJ1-2	.	.	CASSYLQGSPDGYTF	TGTGCCAGCAGTTACTTACAGGGTTCTCCCGACGGCTACACCTTC
TRBV20-1	TRBJ2-1	.	few	CSASSPSYNEQFF	TGCAGTGCTAGCAGTCCCTCCTACAATGAGCAGTTCTTC
TRBV18	TRBJ1-4	TRBD1	few	CASSQGQGNEKLFF	TGTGCCAGCTCACAGGGACAGGGGAACGAAAAACTGTTTTTT
TRBV20-1	TRBJ2-5	TRBD2	few	CSATGTSGRTRETQYF	TGCAGTGCAACCGGGACTAGCGGGAGAACGAGAGAGACCCAGTACTTC
TRBV6-2/TRBV6-3	TRBJ2-2	.	.	CATRGGRPTGELFF	TGTGCCACCAGAGGTGGGAGACCGACCGGGGAGCTGTTTTTT
TRBV12-3/TRBV12-4	TRBJ2-7	.	few	CASIQLVQLAEEYEQYF	TGTGCCAGCATCCAGCTCGTCCAGTTGGCAGAGGAGTACGAGCAGTACTTC
TRBV12-3/TRBV12-4	TRBJ2-4	.	.	CASTLDRLAKNIQYF	TGTGCCAGCACCCTGGACAGATTAGCCAAAAACATTCAGTACTTC
TRBV5-1	TRBJ2-7	.	few	CASSWSRGSSYEQYF	TGCGCCAGCAGCTGGTCGAGGGGAAGCTCCTACGAGCAGTACTTC
TRBV11-2	TRBJ2-3	TRBD2	many	CASSLSASGSSPTDTQYF	TGTGCCAGCAGCTTATCGGCTAGCGGGAGCTCTCCCACAGATACGCAGTATTTT
TRBV2	TRBJ1-3	.	few	CASRASSGAGNTIYF	TGTGCCAGCAGGGCTAGCAGTGGCGCTGGAAACACCATATATTTT
TRBV7-3	TRBJ2-3	TRBD2	few	CASSSISGATQYF	TGTGCCAGCAGCTCAATAAGCGGGGCTACGCAGTATTTT
TRBV5-1	TRBJ2-1	.	few	CASSLVAQGGNEQFF	TGCGCCAGCAGCTTGGTGGCCCAGGGGGGAAATGAGCAGTTCTTC
TRBV12-5	TRBJ2-1	TRBD2	many	CASGPVAGGGNEQFF	TGTGCTAGTGGCCCCGTAGCGGGAGGCGGTAATGAGCAGTTCTTC
TRBV5-1	TRBJ2-5	TRBD1	once	CASRRQGRSETQYF	TGCGCCAGCAGAAGACAGGGGAGGTCAGAGACCCAGTACTTC
TRBV28	TRBJ2-1	.	.	CASSTNSAIGEQFF	TGTGCCAGCAGTACAAATTCGGCCATCGGGGAGCAGTTCTTC
TRBV20-1	TRBJ2-7	.	.	CSASPSGGYEQYF	TGCAGTGCTAGCCCCAGCGGAGGCTACGAGCAGTACTTC
TRBV7-2	TRBJ1-2	.	.	CASSSGQPNYGYTF	TGTGCCAGCAGCTCAGGACAGCCTAACTATGGCTACACCTTC